This T cell receptor (beta chain) was sequenced during a study of T cell repertoires in cytomegalovirus infection. At the level of the study: As its CMV epitopes, the study selected recently identified HLA-C-restricted and well-studied HLA-B-restricted targets.

TCRdb re-derived calls from the reads in MiXCR, one entry per CDR3 protein. The sample gives some 940,000 distinct CDR3 sequences, approximately 32% of which show up once; 13% is in the top ten. Overall study results and limits: CMV carriers having the relevant HLA were flagged by cumulative public TCR beta family frequency. What dominated the ex vivo response were HLA-C-restricted CMV-specific TCR beta clonotypes.

With 1 base removed from V and 3 bases from J, the gap between germline ends came to 8 bases. Germline V lookup: CDR1 SGHTS, CDR2 YDEGEE. The CDR3 contains 14 residues. This clonotype was seen just once. The antigen remains undetermined. The receptor was derived from a human donor in good health (CMV status not recorded). Some clones in this sample may be carry-over from other donors' samples. The chain has TRBV5-8 and TRBJ1-5; D is unclear. Sequences were derived from cultured CD8+ T cells from PBMCs, sampled from culture after CMV antigen stimulation. The CDR3 sequence: CASSLRSYNQPQHF. Written as DNA, the CDR3 is TGTGCCAGCAGCTTGCGAAGTTACAATCAGCCCCAGCATTTT.